This entry describes one TCR beta chain. What it binds is unknown. TCRdb keeps only in-frame clones here, not all; method: immunoSEQ multiplex PCR. Among some 6,100 clones, 70% to 90% were seen once, and the ten largest hold approximately 23%. This sample was taken from a study of OX40 agonist ivuxolimab in advanced cancers. Study-level findings and limits: Clonal expansion in partial responders at 0.1-3.0 mg/kg ranked among the lowest.

Blood sampling was done at baseline, cycle 4 day 1, and cycle 7 day 1. This CDR3 comprises 13 residues. Germline V gives CDR1 MNHEY, CDR2 SVGAGI. V lost 4 bases, J lost 7 bases, and 8 bases lay in between. The chain uses TRBV6-5 and TRBJ1-6, with D possibly TRBD1 on 5 matching bases. The clonotype was recovered from an adult with an advanced solid tumor such as melanoma, head and neck, liver or kidney cancer. The material was CD4+ or CD8+ T cells sorted from blood, obtained in a trial of the OX40 agonist ivuxolimab. The CDR3 sequence: CASSLGRNSPLHF. CDR3 nucleotide sequence: TGTGCCAGCAGTTTGGGACGGAATTCACCCCTCCACTTT.